Sequencing of this TCR beta chain was carried out in a study of blood T cells in healthy people across ages. Study-wide results and caveats: PBMCs went unsorted, and a conclusive naive versus antigen-experienced comparison was therefore prevented.

Looked up from germline, CDR1 is ENHRY and CDR2 is SYGVKD. With 0 bases removed from V and 2 bases from J, the gap between germline ends came to 20 bases. The CDR3 is 18 residues long. As regards this clonotype: No antigen is known for it.

PBMCs, at least 6.5 million per sample, were isolated. For the second PCR, which ran for about 7 to 12 cycles, a sample-barcoded 5' primer and a J-beta primer mix were used. One entry per CDR3 protein results from TCRdb running MiXCR on the 5' RACE reads. Of roughly 2 million distinct CDR3 sequences in the sample, 49% were seen once. Sequencing used blood. The V and J genes are TRBV10-3 and TRBJ2-7; D is ambiguous. This receptor was identified in a woman aged 40 to 50 in good health. The CDR3 nucleotides are TGTGCCATCAGTGAGTCGGGTCCTGACATCGAGATCCCCTACGAGCAGTACTTC. It is translated as CAISESGPDIEIPYEQYF.